These 17 T cell receptor beta chains came from one sample sequenced in a study of Ad26.COV2.S vaccination and SARS-CoV-2 variants. Treatment in this sample: 15 to 20 received Ad26.COV2.S at low or high dose, single or two shots; several received placebo; per-sample allocation not given. After the first vaccine or placebo injection, samples were drawn on day 63. Sequencing used immunoSEQ multiplex PCR; TCRdb keeps in-frame clones, though not all of them. The sample gives about 440,000 clones, about nine tenths of which show up once; approximately 4.3% is in the top ten. This material consisted of peripheral blood, taken in a trial of Ad26.COV2.S vaccine versus placebo. The receptors shown here come from a person aged 18-65 years who received the Ad26.COV2.S COVID-19 vaccine or a placebo.

The chain is built from TRBV6-5 and TRBJ2-2; 8 bases line up with TRBD1. The CDR3 contains 14 residues. J lost 0 bases, V lost 8 bases, and 2 bases had no gene match. Looked up from germline, CDR1 is MNHEY and CDR2 is SVGAGI. In nucleotides, the CDR3 is TGTGCCAGCCGGGACAGGTCGAACACCGGGGAGCTGTTTTTT. Protein sequence: CASRDRSNTGELFF.

CDR3 sequence reads: CAIAQREGLIPDTQYF. The CDR3 DNA follows: TGTGCCATCGCCCAGCGGGAGGGCCTCATCCCAGATACGCAGTATTTT. The gene calls are TRBV10-3 and TRBJ2-3; 10 positions match TRBD2. Germline CDR1 is ENHRY and CDR2 is SYGVKD. The CDR3 totals 16 residues. J lost 4 bases, V lost 8 bases, and 12 bases had no gene match.

V usage is TRBV29-1 and J usage is TRBJ2-7; no clear D gene. The CDR3 sequence is 12 residues long. Deletions cut 2 bases from V and 1 base from J, with 6 bases between. The germline gives CDR1 SQVTM, CDR2 ANQGSEA. The CDR3 sequence: CSVETRSYEQYF. In DNA, the CDR3 is TGCAGCGTTGAAACCAGATCCTACGAGCAGTACTTC.

This chain links TRBV7-6 with TRBJ2-6; D gene uncertain. The CDR3 contains 15 residues. V gave up 0 bases and J gave up 1 base, with 4 bases separating them. Germline values: CDR1 SGHVS, CDR2 FNYEAQ. Here the CDR3 reads CASSLAESGANVLTF. CDR3 coding DNA: TGTGCCAGCAGCTTAGCCGAGTCTGGGGCCAACGTCCTGACTTTC.

The chain carries TRBV19 and TRBJ1-1, with 7 bases matching TRBD1. There are 14 residues in the CDR3. CDR1 is LNHDA, CDR2 SQIVND, per germline (reference sequence). V lost 5 bases to trimming and J lost 5 bases; unmatched junction nucleotides: 8. In DNA, the CDR3 is TGTGCCAGTAGTCCGAGGGACAGATGGACTGAAGCTTTCTTT. It translates to CASSPRDRWTEAFF. The entire variable domain, with the rest obtained from reference TRBV19 and TRBJ1-1, is as follows: DGGITQSPKYLFRKEGQNVTLSCEQNLNHDAMYWYRQDPGQGLRLIYYSQIVNDFQKGDIAEGYSVSREKKESFPLTVTSAQKNPTAFYLCASSPRDRWTEAFFGQGTRLTVV.

V is TRBV6-2 or TRBV6-3 and J is TRBJ1-2; D not resolved. Germline-derived CDR1 and CDR2 are MNHEY and SVGEGT. The CDR3 contains 12 residues. V lost 3 bases and J lost 5, with 7 bases in between. CDR3 DNA: TGTGCCAGCAGTTATACCTTATATGGCTACACCTTC. Encoded protein: CASSYTLYGYTF.

The chain carries TRBV5-1 and TRBJ2-2; maybe TRBD2 (6 bases). From germline, CDR1 is SGHRS and CDR2 YFSETQ. This CDR3 contains 15 residues. Trimming pared 2 bases from V and 1 base from J, leaving 9 bases between. The CDR3 DNA reads TGCGCCAGCAGCTTCGGCGGGAAGAACACCGGGGAGCTGTTTTTT. It is translated as CASSFGGKNTGELFF.

This clone was seen a single time. The genes are TRBV5-4 and TRBJ2-3; tentatively, D is TRBD2 (6 bases). Trimming cost V 3 bases and J 2 bases, with 13 bases left between them. From germline, CDR1 is SGHNT and CDR2 YYREEE (reference sequence). This CDR3 has 15 residues. Here the CDR3 reads CASSSRRRDTDTQYF. The CDR3 nucleotides are TGTGCCAGCAGCTCCCGGCGGAGGGACACAGATACGCAGTATTTT.

This rearrangement joins TRBV5-1 to TRBJ2-7, with TRBD1 matching 7 bases. The germline CDR1 and CDR2 sequences are SGHRS and YFSETQ. V dropped 4 bases and J dropped 13; count of bases not matched to a gene: 11. This CDR3 contains 12 residues. As DNA, the CDR3 is TGCGCCAGCAGCACCGACAGGGTGGGCGTCTACTTC. Protein: CASSTDRVGVYF. Supplemented by reference TRBV5-1 and TRBJ2-7, the full variable domain reads KAGVTQTPRYLIKTRGQQVTLSCSPISGHRSVSWYQQTPGQGLQFLFEYFSETQRNKGNFPGRFSGRQFSNSRSEMNVSTLELGDSALYLCASSTDRVGVYFGPGTRLTVT.

The chain carries TRBV5-1 and TRBJ1-3; D uncertain. Trimming shortened V by 5 bases and J by 1 base, and 13 bases separated the two germline ends. The CDR3 loop spans 15 amino acids. Germline V CDR1 and CDR2: SGHRS, YFSETQ. The CDR3 here is CASSGSGISGNTIYF. CDR3 coding DNA: TGCGCCAGCAGTGGGTCTGGGATTTCTGGAAACACCATATATTTT.

As for this clone: The same CDR3 can be traced to other DNA sequences in this sample. This chain uses TRBV6-2 or TRBV6-3 with TRBJ1-1; no clear D gene. This CDR3 spans 15 amino acids. The ends were cut back, 0 bases at V and 1 base at J, with 9 bases in the middle. CDR1 MNHEY and CDR2 SVGEGT come from the germline V gene. CDR3 residues: CASSYSRAGNTEAFF. CDR3 nucleotides: TGTGCCAGCAGTTACTCGAGGGCGGGGAACACTGAAGCTTTCTTT.

V gene TRBV2 combines with J gene TRBJ2-7; D not resolved. The CDR3 covers 15 residues. Germline V CDR1 and CDR2: SNHLY, FYNNEI. V dropped 0 bases and J dropped 0 bases, with 9 bases sitting between them. The CDR3 DNA reads TGTGCCAGCAGTGAAGCCGGCGGTGCCTCCTACGAGCAGTACTTC. It encodes CASSEAGGASYEQYF.

The chain joins TRBV28 to TRBJ2-7, with TRBD2 identical over 10 bases. This CDR3 is 12 amino acids long. V lost 3 bases to trimming and J lost 12 bases; unmatched junction nucleotides: 5. From germline, CDR1 is MDHEN and CDR2 SYDVKM. Here the CDR3 DNA reads TGTGCCAGCAGTTTGCTAGCGGGGGTGGTGTACTTC. It specifies CASSLLAGVVYF.

CDR3 bases: TGTGCCAGCAGCAGGGCCCGGTGGGAGACCCAGTACTTC. This encodes CASSRARWETQYF. J is TRBJ2-5 and V is TRBV11-3; D is unclear. With 5 bases removed from V and 5 bases from J, the gap between germline ends came to 12 bases. Germline-derived CDR1 and CDR2 are SGHNT and YENEEA. The CDR3 is made up of 13 amino acids.

The rearrangement uses TRBV13 and TRBJ2-4; D gene unclear. V gave up 5 bases and J gave up 2 bases, with 10 bases separating them. This CDR3 is 14 amino acids long. CDR1 PRHDT and CDR2 FYEKMQ come from the germline V gene (reference sequence). CDR3 sequence (DNA): TGTGCCAGCAGCCCGCCTGGTCCCAAAAACATTCAGTACTTC. It codes for CASSPPGPKNIQYF.

This chain uses TRBV28 with TRBJ1-1; TRBD1 might be the D (6 bases). CDR3 length equals 14 residues. Trimming shortened V by 6 bases and J by 2 bases, and 13 bases separated the two germline ends. Germline assignment: CDR1 MDHEN and CDR2 SYDVKM. CDR3: CASSTGQPNTEAFF. CDR3 nucleotides: TGTGCCAGCAGCACTGGACAGCCCAACACTGAAGCTTTCTTT.

The chain combines TRBV10-3 with TRBJ1-6, with unresolved D. V was pared by 3 bases and J by 9 bases, with 15 bases between. The CDR3 covers 15 residues. Germline V gene sequence: CDR1 ENHRY, CDR2 SYGVKD. CDR3 amino acids: CAISDRAKTGSPLHF. The CDR3 bases are TGTGCCATCAGTGATAGGGCAAAAACGGGTTCACCCCTCCACTTT.